This entry lists 20 T cell receptor beta chains sequenced from one sample in a study of CD8+ T cells in alopecia areata. Sequencing relied on a cDNA template that was reverse transcribed from extracted RNA. Produced via immunoSEQ multiplex PCR; TCRdb's table is partial and in-frame only. The repertoire holds 140,000 to 150,000 clones, with around 50% as singletons. Material: CD4+ T cells sorted from blood, obtained at week 0. The receptors were sampled from a human donor with alopecia areata.

This rearrangement joins TRBV30 to TRBJ1-2; D not resolved. V lost 2 bases and J lost 4, with 17 bases in between. Germline V gene sequence: CDR1 GTSNPN, CDR2 SVGIG (reference sequence). CDR3 size: 15 residues. This chain's CDR3 is CAWSRTGPRGYGYTF. In DNA, the CDR3 is TGTGCCTGGAGTCGCACCGGGCCCCGGGGCTATGGCTACACCTTC.

The chain employs TRBV5-6 and TRBJ1-6; D is undetermined. CDR3 length equals 15 residues. The germline V and J ends were trimmed by 0 bases and 5 bases, with 9 bases remaining between them. Germline V gene sequence: CDR1 SGHDT, CDR2 YYEEEE. The CDR3 region has the DNA TGTGCCAGCAGCTTGGAAACAGTAGATAATTCACCCCTCCACTTT. Protein product: CASSLETVDNSPLHF.

The rearrangement joins TRBV30 to TRBJ2-2, with 9 nucleotides matching TRBD1. The trim removed 3 bases at V and 0 bases at J, leaving 2 bases unmatched. This CDR3 is 15 amino acids long. Germline CDR1 reads GTSNPN; CDR2 reads SVGIG (reference sequence). The CDR3 DNA follows: TGTGCCTGGAGACGACAGGGGGCGAACACCGGGGAGCTGTTTTTT. Its translation is CAWRRQGANTGELFF.

Notes on this clone: Different DNA sequences within this sample yield the same CDR3. The J gene is TRBJ2-5, the V gene TRBV7-2; D remains unclear. CDR3 length: 11 residues. V was shortened by 5 bases and J by 1 base, with 2 bases between the two germline ends. Germline assignment: CDR1 SGHTA and CDR2 FQGNSA. The CDR3 nucleotides are TGTGCCAGCAGCCTCCAAGAGACCCAGTACTTC. This gives the protein CASSLQETQYF.

The chain is built from TRBV27 and TRBJ1-2; D perhaps matches TRBD1 (5 bases). The CDR3 length is 13 residues. V dropped 6 bases and J dropped 4 bases, with 12 bases sitting between them. The germline V gene encodes CDR1 MNHEY and CDR2 SMNVEV (reference sequence). The CDR3 DNA reads as TGTGCCAGCAGCCCGGGCCAGGGCTATGGCTACACCTTC. Amino acids: CASSPGQGYGYTF.

The V and J genes are TRBV29-1 and TRBJ1-2; no firm D call. Germline CDR1 and CDR2: SQVTM and ANQGSEA. The CDR3 is made up of 11 amino acids. Between the trimmed V and J ends, which lost 6 bases and 2 bases, there was a span of 7 bases. CDR3 amino acids: CSVTWNYGYTF. In DNA form, the CDR3 reads TGCAGCGTCACATGGAACTATGGCTACACCTTC.

This chain links TRBV29-1 with TRBJ1-2; no clear D. Germline CDR1 and CDR2: SQVTM and ANQGSEA. V dropped 6 bases and J dropped 4 bases, with 15 bases sitting between them. The length of the CDR3 is 13 residues. CDR3 in DNA: TGCAGCGTGTTGGGGTGGACCACCTATGGCTACACCTTC. It yields the protein CSVLGWTTYGYTF. Filled out from reference TRBV29-1 and TRBJ1-2, the complete variable domain reads SAVISQKPSRDICQRGTSLTIQCQVDSQVTMMFWYRQQPGQSLTLIATANQGSEATYESGFVIDKFPISRPNLTFSTLTVSNMSPEDSSIYLCSVLGWTTYGYTFGSGTRLTVV.

In this sample, this clone turned up a few times. This chain uses TRBV6-5 with TRBJ2-1, with 12 bases that match TRBD2. V was clipped by 8 bases and J by 7 bases; unmatched bases: 3. The CDR3 runs 13 residues. CDR1 and CDR2 (germline): MNHEY, SVGAGI. DNA of the CDR3: TGTGCCAGCCTAGCGGGGGGGACGAATGAGCAGTTCTTC. Encoded protein: CASLAGGTNEQFF.

V and J are TRBV5-6 and TRBJ1-4; D is uncertain. Germline CDR1 reads SGHDT; CDR2 reads YYEEEE. The CDR3 extends over 14 amino acids. The V and J ends lost 0 bases and 8 bases respectively, with 11 bases between them. CDR3 coding DNA: TGTGCCAGCAGCTTGGCCGGGGTGGAGGAAAAACTGTTTTTT. This translates into CASSLAGVEEKLFF.

This clone was observed a handful of times. The J gene is TRBJ2-2, the V gene TRBV27; 8 nucleotides match TRBD2. There are 13 residues in the CDR3. V was pared by 4 bases and J by 7 bases, with 2 bases of the junction left unmatched. The germline V gene has CDR1 MNHEY and CDR2 SMNVEV (reference sequence). CDR3 nucleotides: TGTGCCAGCAGTTCTCTAGCGGGCGGGGAGCTGTTTTTT. Protein: CASSSLAGGELFF.

This sequence joins TRBV5-4 and TRBJ2-3; 7 bases are a match to TRBD1. J lost 1 base, V lost 4 bases, and 9 bases had no gene match. Germline V gene sequence: CDR1 SGHNT, CDR2 YYREEE (reference sequence). There are 16 residues in the CDR3. CDR3 in DNA: TGTGCCAGCAGCGGAAGACAGGGATCGGGCACAGATACGCAGTATTTT. Translating gives CASSGRQGSGTDTQYF.

This clone was counted only a few times. This chain joins TRBV9 and TRBJ1-3; D uncertain. CDR3 length: 14 amino acids. Germline CDR1 and CDR2: SGDLS and YYNGEE. V was trimmed by 4 bases and J by 2 bases, leaving 10 bases between them. The CDR3 region has the DNA TGTGCCAGCAGCCTAGGAGGGCCTGGAAACACCATATATTTT. Translating gives CASSLGGPGNTIYF.

This clone was recorded a few times. The chain joins TRBV29-1 to TRBJ1-1, with D hard to call. Germline loops: CDR1 SQVTM, CDR2 ANQGSEA. The CDR3 totals 13 residues. Trimming took off 4 bases at V and 3 bases at J, with 12 bases between the two ends. The CDR3 region is CSVAEVLYTEAFF. The CDR3 DNA sequence: TGCAGCGTTGCGGAGGTTCTCTACACTGAAGCTTTCTTT.

V and J are TRBV23-1 and TRBJ2-7, with D perhaps being TRBD1 or TRBD2 (6 bases each). TRBV23-1 is designated an ORF whose function remains uncertain. CDR3 length equals 16 residues. V was shortened by 0 bases and J by 3 bases, with 15 bases between the two germline ends. CDR3 sequence: CASSQSPGAVVYEQYF. In DNA form, the CDR3 reads TGCGCCAGCAGTCAATCCCCGGGGGCTGTGGTCTACGAGCAGTACTTC.

This chain connects TRBV4-1 to TRBJ1-2; D is ambiguous. This CDR3 region has 15 residues. Germline V CDR1 and CDR2: MGHRA, YSYEKL. V shed 4 bases and J shed 0 bases, with 12 bases lying between them. CDR3 region: CASSPLGGTNYGYTF. DNA for the CDR3: TGCGCCAGCAGCCCACTCGGAGGGACTAACTATGGCTACACCTTC.

The V gene is TRBV9, the J gene TRBJ2-7, with D possibly matching TRBD1 (6 bases). The CDR3 loop spans 15 amino acids. The V end was cut by 3 bases, the J end by 3 bases, with 16 bases between. Germline V gene lookup returns CDR1 SGDLS and CDR2 YYNGEE. The CDR3 DNA reads TGTGCCAGCAGCGGTGCCGCCGGACAGATCTACGAGCAGTACTTC. Translating gives CASSGAAGQIYEQYF.

The chain uses TRBV7-2 and TRBJ1-1, with a possible D match to TRBD1 (5 bases). Trimming shortened V by 6 bases and J by 5 bases, and 19 bases separated the two germline ends. CDR3 length: 15 residues. Germline loops: CDR1 SGHTA, CDR2 FQGNSA. The CDR3 DNA reads TGTGCCAGCAGTTCCCCGGAAGGGGCGAAGACTGAAGCTTTCTTT. It is translated as CASSSPEGAKTEAFF.

This clone was seen more than once but under ten times. The chain combines TRBV15 with TRBJ2-7; 7 nucleotides agree with TRBD2. J gave up 3 bases and V 1 base, and 12 bases lay outside the gene matches. Germline CDR1 LNHNV, CDR2 YYDKDF (reference sequence). The CDR3 has 17 residues. CDR3 protein: CATSRARTSGDVYEQYF. CDR3 in DNA: TGTGCCACCAGCAGAGCACGTACGAGCGGGGATGTCTACGAGCAGTACTTC. The full variable domain, in which reference TRBV15 and TRBJ2-7 provide the parts outside the CDR3, is DAMVIQNPRYQVTQFGKPVTLSCSQTLNHNVMYWYQQKSSQAPKLLFHYYDKDFNNEADTPDNFQSRRPNTSFCFLDIRSPGLGDTAMYLCATSRARTSGDVYEQYFGPGTRLTVT.

In this sample, this clone turned up a few times. The rearrangement joins TRBV29-1 to TRBJ1-1; 10 bases map to TRBD1. The CDR3 spans 14 residues. V shed 6 bases, J shed 2 bases, and the junction held 6 bases outside the gene matches. Germline CDR1 and CDR2: SQVTM and ANQGSEA. The CDR3 is CSVWTGGENTEAFF. CDR3 nucleotide sequence: TGCAGCGTGTGGACAGGGGGGGAAAACACTGAAGCTTTCTTT.

The rearrangement joins TRBV29-1 to TRBJ2-5, with D tentatively TRBD2 (6 bases). With 2 bases removed from V and 7 bases from J, the gap between germline ends came to 8 bases. The CDR3 covers 11 residues. Per the germline V gene, CDR1 is SQVTM and CDR2 is ANQGSEA. The CDR3 bases are TGCAGCGTTGAACTGGGGGGGACCCAGTACTTC. This gives the protein CSVELGGTQYF.